This T cell receptor (beta chain) was obtained from a study of T cell repertoires in cytomegalovirus infection. TCRdb processed the reads anew with MiXCR; each CDR3 protein has one entry. Counted here are 450,000 to 650,000 distinct CDR3 sequences, 26% occurring once; the ten biggest clones make up about 12%. This clonotype was seen a handful of times. Its antigen remains unknown. Study-level findings and limits: The study found HLA-C-restricted CMV-specific TCR beta clonotypes dominating the ex vivo response. Cumulated frequencies of public TCR beta families served to identify carriers of CMV plus the relevant HLA.

This receptor was taken from a human donor in good health (CMV status not recorded). Some clones in this sample may be carry-over from other donors' samples. The sequencing input was PBMCs.

As DNA, the CDR3 is TGTGCCAGCAGATCCGACAGGGGTGGTTCACCCCTCCACTTT. As protein: CASRSDRGGSPLHF. The chain has TRBV28 and TRBJ1-6; 8 bases match TRBD1. Germline V gene sequence: CDR1 MDHEN, CDR2 SYDVKM. The CDR3 is 14 residues long. J was trimmed by 9 bases and V by 6 bases; bases with no gene match: 7.